Sequencing of this TCR beta chain was carried out in a study of blood T cell repertoires in COVID-19. Across the whole study: COVID-19 samples, acute and convalescent, were from the United States, Italy and Spain. PBMCs, B-cell-depleted T cells, or T cells provided the cDNA or gDNA that made up the material.

Authors' data handling: Reference gene primer amplification gave nucleated cell count estimates. Clones were read by immunoSEQ multiplex PCR, and TCRdb kept only the in-frame ones, dropping some. V, J and clone size are those of that table, while D and trimming were read from the DNA. The table has approximately 70,000 clones, more than 70% seen once. The germline V gene encodes CDR1 KGHDR and CDR2 SFDVKD. CDR3 size: 13 residues. Between the trimmed V and J ends, which lost 0 bases and 5 bases, there was a span of 3 bases. The V call is TRBV24-1, the J call TRBJ2-2; D unclear. This clonotype was sampled from a human donor in a cohort sampled during active COVID-19. Sequencing used peripheral blood. The CDR3: CATSDLPTGELFF. The CDR3 region has the DNA TGTGCCACCAGTGATTTGCCAACCGGGGAGCTGTTTTTT.